The clone carrying this TCR beta chain was recorded a few times. What it binds is not known. A much more abundant neighbour one base away suggests this may be a read error. CDR3 length: 18 residues. The germline gives CDR1 KGHDR, CDR2 SFDVKD. The sample belongs to a study of T cells in Graves' hyperthyroidism and ophthalmopathy. Using RNA transcripts as the source, TCR beta CDR3 regions were amplified. Researchers ran a first-round RT-PCR on the TCR CDR3 using the HTBI primer set. One entry per CDR3 protein, called by TCRdb with MiXCR from the multiplex PCR reads. The sample has 730,000 or so distinct CDR3 sequences, approximately 18% seen once. Study-level results: A model using 13 V-J features told ophthalmopathy apart from stable hyperthyroidism. The majority of expanded thyroid clonotypes above 0.001 also appeared in blood.

Diagnosing involved the use of clinical symptoms, serum thyroxine and TRAb, thyroid ultrasound and orbital computed tomography. This TCR was recovered from a woman aged 45-60 years with Graves' hyperthyroidism that later progressed to Graves' ophthalmopathy. The chain couples TRBV24-1 to TRBJ2-2, with D tentatively TRBD1 (6 bases). The source material was blood. The CDR3 DNA follows: TGTGCCACCAGTGATTTTCGGACGACCTCGAGGGACACCGGGGAGCTGCTTTTT. It codes for CATSDFRTTSRDTGELLF.